This record covers a single TCR beta chain. The data stem from a study of blood T cell repertoires in COVID-19. Study at large: T cells, B-cell-depleted T cells, or PBMCs provided the cDNA or gDNA that served as material.

There are 11 residues in the CDR3. Trimming removed 6 bases at V and 10 bases at J, with 10 bases between. The protocol was immunoSEQ multiplex PCR, while the TCRdb copy is restricted to in-frame clones and leaves out a portion. There are about 400,000 clones in the sample; approximately 87% occur only once, and roughly a tenth lies in the top ten. Residents of 24 US areas, aged roughly 18 to 89 years, made up the participants. Sequencing used PBMCs or T cells enriched from blood (not recorded which). This chain connects TRBV12-3 or TRBV12-4 to TRBJ2-1; a weak D match, TRBD1 (6 bases). The sequence came from a woman in her fifties or sixties who had recovered from COVID-19. The CDR3, as DNA: TGTGCCAGCAGAGGGGGTGGGGAGCAGTTCTTC. Its protein product is CASRGGGEQFF.